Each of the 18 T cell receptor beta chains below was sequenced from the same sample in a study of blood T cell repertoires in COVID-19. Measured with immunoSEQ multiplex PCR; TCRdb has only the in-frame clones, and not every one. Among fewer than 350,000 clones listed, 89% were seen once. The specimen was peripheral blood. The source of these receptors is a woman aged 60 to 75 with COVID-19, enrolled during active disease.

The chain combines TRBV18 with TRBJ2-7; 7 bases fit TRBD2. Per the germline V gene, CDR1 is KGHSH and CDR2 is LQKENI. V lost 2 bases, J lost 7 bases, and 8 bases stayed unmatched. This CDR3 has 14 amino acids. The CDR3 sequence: CASSPVGGVQEQYF. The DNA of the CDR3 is TGTGCCAGCTCACCAGTTGGGGGGGTGCAAGAGCAGTACTTC.

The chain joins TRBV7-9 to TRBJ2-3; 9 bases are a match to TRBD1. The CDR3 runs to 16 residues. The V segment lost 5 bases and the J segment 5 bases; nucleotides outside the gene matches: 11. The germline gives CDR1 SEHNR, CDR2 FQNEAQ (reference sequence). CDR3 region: CASSMPRDRARDTQYF. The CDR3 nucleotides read TGTGCCAGCAGCATGCCCCGGGACAGGGCTCGAGATACGCAGTATTTT.

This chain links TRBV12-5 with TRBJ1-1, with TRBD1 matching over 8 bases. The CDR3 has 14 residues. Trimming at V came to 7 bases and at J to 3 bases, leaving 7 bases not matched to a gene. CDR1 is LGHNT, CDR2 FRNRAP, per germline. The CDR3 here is CASAPGGRDTEAFF. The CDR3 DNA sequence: TGTGCTAGTGCCCCAGGGGGCAGAGACACTGAAGCTTTCTTT.

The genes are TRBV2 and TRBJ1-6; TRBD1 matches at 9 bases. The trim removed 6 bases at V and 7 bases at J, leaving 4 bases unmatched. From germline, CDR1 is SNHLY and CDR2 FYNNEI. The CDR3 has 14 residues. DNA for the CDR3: TGTGCCAGCAGCGAGGGACAGGGAAATTCACCCCTCCACTTT. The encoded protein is CASSEGQGNSPLHF. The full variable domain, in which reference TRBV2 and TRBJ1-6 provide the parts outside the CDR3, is EPEVTQTPSHQVTQMGQEVILRCVPISNHLYFYWYRQILGQKVEFLVSFYNNEISEKSEIFDDQFSVERPDGSNFTLKIRSTKLEDSAMYFCASSEGQGNSPLHFGNGTRLTVT.

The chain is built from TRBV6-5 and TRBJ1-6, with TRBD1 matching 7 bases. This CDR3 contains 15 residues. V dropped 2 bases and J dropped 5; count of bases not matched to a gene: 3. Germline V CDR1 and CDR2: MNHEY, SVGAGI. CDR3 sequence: CASSYGDSHNSPLHF. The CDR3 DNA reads TGTGCCAGCAGTTACGGGGACAGCCATAATTCACCCCTCCACTTT.

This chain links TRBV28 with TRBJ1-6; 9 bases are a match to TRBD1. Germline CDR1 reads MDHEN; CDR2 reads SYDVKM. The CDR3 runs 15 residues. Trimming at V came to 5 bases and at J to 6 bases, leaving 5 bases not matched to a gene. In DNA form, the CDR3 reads TGTGCCAGCAGTCCGGCGGGACAGGGTAATTCACCCCTCCACTTT. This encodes CASSPAGQGNSPLHF.

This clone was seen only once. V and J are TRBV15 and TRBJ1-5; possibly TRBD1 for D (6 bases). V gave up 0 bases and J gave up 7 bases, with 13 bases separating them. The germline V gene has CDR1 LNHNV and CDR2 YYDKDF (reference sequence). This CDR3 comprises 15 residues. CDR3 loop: CATSRDGGGGQPQHF. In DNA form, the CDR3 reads TGTGCCACCAGCAGAGATGGGGGAGGGGGACAGCCCCAGCATTTT.

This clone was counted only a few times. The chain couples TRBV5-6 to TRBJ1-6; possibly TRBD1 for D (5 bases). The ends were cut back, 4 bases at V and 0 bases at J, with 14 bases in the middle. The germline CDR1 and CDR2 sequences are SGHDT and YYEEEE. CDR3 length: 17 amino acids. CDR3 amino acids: CASSLSTAFSYNSPLHF. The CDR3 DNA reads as TGTGCCAGCAGCCTTTCGACAGCCTTCTCCTATAATTCACCCCTCCACTTT.

Here the CDR3 reads CASSPWGAQETQYF. The CDR3, as DNA: TGTGCCAGCAGCCCCTGGGGAGCCCAAGAGACCCAGTACTTC. The rearrangement uses TRBV7-6 and TRBJ2-5, with D possibly matching TRBD2 (5 bases). The V gene's germline CDR1 is SGHVS and CDR2 FNYEAQ. The CDR3 runs 14 residues. Trimming cost V 5 bases and J 1 base, with 11 bases left between them.

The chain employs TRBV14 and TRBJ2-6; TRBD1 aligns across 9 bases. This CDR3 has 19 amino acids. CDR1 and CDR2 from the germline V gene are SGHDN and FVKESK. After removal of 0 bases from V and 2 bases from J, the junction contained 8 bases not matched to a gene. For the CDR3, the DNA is TGTGCCAGCAGCCAAGATGCGCGACGACAGGGGGCTGGGGCCAACGTCCTGACTTTC. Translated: CASSQDARRQGAGANVLTF.

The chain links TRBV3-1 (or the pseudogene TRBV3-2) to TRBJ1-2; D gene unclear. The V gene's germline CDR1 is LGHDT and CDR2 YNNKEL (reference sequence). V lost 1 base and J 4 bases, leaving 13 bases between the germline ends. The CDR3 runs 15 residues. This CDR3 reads CASSQAHQVVYGYTF. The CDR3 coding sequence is TGTGCCAGCAGCCAAGCGCATCAGGTTGTCTATGGCTACACCTTC.

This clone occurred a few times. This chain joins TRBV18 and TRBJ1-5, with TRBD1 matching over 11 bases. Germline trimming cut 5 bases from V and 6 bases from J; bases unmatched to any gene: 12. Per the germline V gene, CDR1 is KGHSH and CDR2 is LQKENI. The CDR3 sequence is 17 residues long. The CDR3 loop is CASSVSRPGQGVQPQHF. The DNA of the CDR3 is TGTGCCAGCTCAGTATCACGTCCGGGACAGGGGGTTCAGCCCCAGCATTTT.

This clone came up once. CDR3 residues: CASSIQWTGSNQPQHF. The CDR3 coding sequence is TGTGCCAGTAGTATACAATGGACGGGGAGCAATCAGCCCCAGCATTTT. V is TRBV19 and J is TRBJ1-5; D is unclear. Germline V lookup: CDR1 LNHDA, CDR2 SQIVND (reference sequence). This CDR3 spans 16 amino acids. Trimming cost V 2 bases and J 1 base, with 12 bases left between them.

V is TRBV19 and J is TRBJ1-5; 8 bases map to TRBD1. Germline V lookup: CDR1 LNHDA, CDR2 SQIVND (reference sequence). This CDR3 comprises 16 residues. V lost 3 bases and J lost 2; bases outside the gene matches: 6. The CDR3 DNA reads TGTGCCAGTAGTATCCAGATGGACAGGGGCAATCAGCCCCAGCATTTT. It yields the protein CASSIQMDRGNQPQHF.

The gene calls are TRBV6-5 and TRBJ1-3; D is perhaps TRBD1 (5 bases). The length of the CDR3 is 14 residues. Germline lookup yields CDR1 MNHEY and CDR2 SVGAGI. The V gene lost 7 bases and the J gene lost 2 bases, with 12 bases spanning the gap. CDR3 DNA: TGTGCCAGCACCAAACCAGGGACTGGAAACACCATATATTTT. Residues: CASTKPGTGNTIYF.

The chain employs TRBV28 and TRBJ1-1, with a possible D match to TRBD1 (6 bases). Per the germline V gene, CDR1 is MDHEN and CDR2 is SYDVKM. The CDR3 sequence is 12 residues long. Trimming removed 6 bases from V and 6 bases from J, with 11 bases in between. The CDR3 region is CASSNDRSEAFF. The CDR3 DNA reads TGTGCCAGCAGCAACGACAGGTCTGAAGCTTTCTTT.

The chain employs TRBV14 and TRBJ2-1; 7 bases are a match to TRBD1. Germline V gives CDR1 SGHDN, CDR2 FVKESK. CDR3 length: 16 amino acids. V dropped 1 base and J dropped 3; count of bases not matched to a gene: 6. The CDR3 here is CASSQGQGMSYNEQFF. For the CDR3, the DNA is TGTGCCAGCAGCCAAGGACAGGGTATGAGCTACAATGAGCAGTTCTTC.

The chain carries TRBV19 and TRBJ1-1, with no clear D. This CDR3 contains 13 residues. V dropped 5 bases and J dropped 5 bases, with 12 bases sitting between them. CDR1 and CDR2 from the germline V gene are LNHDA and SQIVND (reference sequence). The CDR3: CASSLFEVTEAFF. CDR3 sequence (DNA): TGTGCCAGTAGTCTTTTCGAGGTAACTGAAGCTTTCTTT.